The text below deals with one T cell receptor (beta chain). The data are from a study of shared clonotypes between healthy human individuals. Here immunoSEQ multiplex PCR was the method, and the copy in TCRdb shows in-frame clones only, minus some. This table holds roughly 2.6 million clones, approximately 90% found once. A split of CD4+ cells into CD45RA+ naive and CD45RA-negative memory subsets was performed. Germline values: CDR1 KGHSH, CDR2 LQKENI. There are 17 residues in the CDR3. J was trimmed by 3 bases and V by 6 bases; bases with no gene match: 15. The sample consisted of naive CD4+ T cells sorted from blood. The subset is: CD45RA+ positively selected. The clonotype was recovered from a young man in good health. This rearrangement joins TRBV18 to TRBJ1-2; TRBD1 matches at 8 bases. The CDR3 DNA follows: TGTGCCAGCTCCCAAATGACAGGGGCCCTTGACGACTATGGCTACACCTTC. Its protein is CASSQMTGALDDYGYTF.